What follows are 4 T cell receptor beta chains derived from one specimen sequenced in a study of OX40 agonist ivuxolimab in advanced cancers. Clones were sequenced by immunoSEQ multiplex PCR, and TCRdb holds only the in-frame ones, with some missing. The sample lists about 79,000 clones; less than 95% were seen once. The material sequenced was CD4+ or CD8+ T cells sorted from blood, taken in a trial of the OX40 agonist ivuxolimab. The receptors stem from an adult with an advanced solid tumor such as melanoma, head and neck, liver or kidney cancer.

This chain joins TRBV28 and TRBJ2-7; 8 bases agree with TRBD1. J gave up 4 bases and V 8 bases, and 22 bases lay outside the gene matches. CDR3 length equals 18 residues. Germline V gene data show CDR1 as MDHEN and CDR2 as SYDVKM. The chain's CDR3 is CASGPRTPGQGTGYEQYF. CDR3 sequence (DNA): TGTGCCAGCGGTCCCAGAACCCCAGGACAGGGAACAGGGTACGAGCAGTACTTC.

The CDR3 is CASSLALAGSTDTQYF. The CDR3 DNA reads as TGCGCCAGCAGCTTGGCCCTAGCGGGGAGCACAGATACGCAGTATTTT. The chain recombines TRBV5-1 with TRBJ2-3, with 9 bases matching TRBD2. V dropped 0 bases and J dropped 0; count of bases not matched to a gene: 2. Germline V lookup: CDR1 SGHRS, CDR2 YFSETQ. CDR3 length equals 16 residues.

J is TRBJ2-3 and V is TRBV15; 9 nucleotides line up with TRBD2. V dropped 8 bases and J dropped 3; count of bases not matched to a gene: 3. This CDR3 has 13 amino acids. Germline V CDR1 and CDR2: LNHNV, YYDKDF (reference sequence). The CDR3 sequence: CATVRGGTDTQYF. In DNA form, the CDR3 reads TGTGCCACCGTGCGGGGGGGTACAGATACGCAGTATTTT.

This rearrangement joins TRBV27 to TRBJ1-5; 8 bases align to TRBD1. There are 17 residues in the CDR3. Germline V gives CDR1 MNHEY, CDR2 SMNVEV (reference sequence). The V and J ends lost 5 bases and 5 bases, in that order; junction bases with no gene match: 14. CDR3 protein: CASSPDRDLWRHQPQHF. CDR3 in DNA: TGTGCCAGCAGTCCGGACAGGGATTTGTGGAGACATCAGCCCCAGCATTTT.